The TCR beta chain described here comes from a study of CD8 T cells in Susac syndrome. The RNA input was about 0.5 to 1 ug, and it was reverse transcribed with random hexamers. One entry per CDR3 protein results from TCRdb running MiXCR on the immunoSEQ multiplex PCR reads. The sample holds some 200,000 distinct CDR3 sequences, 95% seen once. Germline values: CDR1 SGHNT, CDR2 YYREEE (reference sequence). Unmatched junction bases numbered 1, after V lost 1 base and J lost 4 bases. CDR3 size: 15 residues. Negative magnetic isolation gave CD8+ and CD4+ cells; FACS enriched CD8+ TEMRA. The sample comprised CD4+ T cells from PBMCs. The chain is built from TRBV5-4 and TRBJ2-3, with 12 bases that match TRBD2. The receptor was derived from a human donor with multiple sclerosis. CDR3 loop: CASSLTSGGPDTQYF. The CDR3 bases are TGTGCCAGCAGCTTGACTAGCGGGGGGCCAGATACGCAGTATTTT.